These 10 T cell receptor beta chains were all obtained from the same sample, sequenced in a study of T cell responses to AZD1222 COVID-19 vaccine. TCRdb's copy holds only in-frame clones and misses some; the assay was immunoSEQ multiplex PCR. The table lists 150,000 to 200,000 clones, 85% to 90% of them singletons. The sample was peripheral blood, taken on day 0 of AZD1222 vaccination. The receptor source for this set is an adult in good health.

The V gene is TRBV29-1, the J gene TRBJ1-3; TRBD1 aligns across 9 bases. Losses at the gene ends were 7 bases for V and 5 bases for J; bases not matched to a gene: 3. Germline V lookup: CDR1 SQVTM, CDR2 ANQGSEA. CDR3 size: 12 residues. Here the CDR3 reads CSAGTGRNTIYF. As DNA, the CDR3 is TGCAGCGCCGGGACAGGGAGAAACACCATATATTTT.

This rearrangement joins TRBV11-2 to TRBJ1-6; no definite D call. Trimming pared 2 bases from V and 4 bases from J, leaving 6 bases between. CDR1 is SGHAT and CDR2 is FQNNGV in the germline V gene. The CDR3 is made up of 14 amino acids. CDR3 loop: CASSLNPYNSPLHF. CDR3 sequence (DNA): TGTGCCAGCAGCTTAAACCCTTATAATTCACCCCTCCACTTT.

The chain recombines TRBV11-2 with TRBJ2-7, with no clear D. Trimming shortened V by 3 bases and J by 2 bases, and 11 bases separated the two germline ends. The CDR3 totals 14 residues. Germline loops: CDR1 SGHAT, CDR2 FQNNGV. The CDR3 is CASSFGRWTYEQYF. CDR3 coding DNA: TGTGCCAGCAGCTTTGGCAGGTGGACCTACGAGCAGTACTTC.

The V and J genes are TRBV11-2 and TRBJ2-7; 11 bases match TRBD2. The junction had 5 bases not matched to a gene; V was cut back by 2 bases and J by 5 bases. Germline loops: CDR1 SGHAT, CDR2 FQNNGV. This CDR3 has 15 amino acids. The CDR3 here is CASSLLGSGGDEQYF. CDR3 DNA: TGTGCCAGCAGCTTATTGGGTAGCGGGGGGGACGAGCAGTACTTC.

This clone was detected only a few times. J is TRBJ2-1 and V is TRBV2; 13 nucleotides agree with TRBD2. Germline assignment: CDR1 SNHLY and CDR2 FYNNEI. V lost 3 bases, J lost 5 bases, and 4 bases stayed unmatched. CDR3 length equals 16 residues. The CDR3 nucleotides are TGTGCCAGCAGTGACCTGGGACTAGCGGGACACAATGAGCAGTTCTTC. Its translation is CASSDLGLAGHNEQFF.

The chain has TRBV29-1 and TRBJ1-1; no reliable D call. Deletions cut 6 bases from V and 8 bases from J, with 22 bases between. This CDR3 has 14 amino acids. Germline CDR1 and CDR2: SQVTM and ANQGSEA. DNA of the CDR3: TGCAGCGTCGGTGACATACTCGGGTCATCGGAAGCTTTCTTT. Amino acids: CSVGDILGSSEAFF.

The V call is TRBV7-6, the J call TRBJ2-5; D not certain. The CDR3 contains 12 residues. With 1 base removed from V and 2 bases from J, the gap between germline ends came to 2 bases. The germline gives CDR1 SGHVS, CDR2 FNYEAQ. CDR3 bases: TGTGCCAGCAGCTTAGGACAAGAGACCCAGTACTTC. This gives the protein CASSLGQETQYF. The entire variable domain, with the rest obtained from reference TRBV7-6 and TRBJ2-5, is as follows: GAGVSQSPRYKVTKRGQDVALRCDPISGHVSLYWYRQALGQGPEFLTYFNYEAQQDKSGLPNDRFSAERPEGSISTLTIQRTEQRDSAMYRCASSLGQETQYFGPGTRLLVL.

In nucleotides, the CDR3 is TGTGCCTGGAGCCCTCGGGGTAGTCCCTACGAGCAGTACTTC. Protein product: CAWSPRGSPYEQYF. The chain is built from TRBV30 and TRBJ2-7; D possibly corresponds to TRBD2 (5 bases). The CDR3 sequence is 14 residues long. Trimming stripped 3 bases from V and 2 bases from J, with 14 bases between. Per the germline V gene, CDR1 is GTSNPN and CDR2 is SVGIG (reference sequence).

V and J are TRBV7-9 and TRBJ1-5, with 9 bases matching TRBD1. V dropped 6 bases and J dropped 5; count of bases not matched to a gene: 20. The CDR3 covers 19 residues. Germline V lookup: CDR1 SEHNR, CDR2 FQNEAQ (reference sequence). The CDR3 DNA reads TGTGCCAGCAGTGTGACCGGGACAGGGAAAGGAGGGCGCGATCAGCCCCAGCATTTT. This encodes CASSVTGTGKGGRDQPQHF.

The chain combines TRBV30 with TRBJ1-6; the D is unclear. Deletions cut 3 bases from V and 0 bases from J, with 9 bases between. This CDR3 is built from 15 residues. Germline V CDR1 and CDR2: GTSNPN, SVGIG (reference sequence). The CDR3 protein is CAWRGFSSYNSPLHF. In DNA form, the CDR3 reads TGTGCCTGGAGGGGGTTTAGCTCCTATAATTCACCCCTCCACTTT.